The 14 T cell receptor beta chains given below trace back to one sample, sequenced in a study of blood T cells in healthy people across ages (dated by TCRdb to 2015 to 2017). Receptor amplification or capture employed 5' RACE. Sequencing instrument: Illumina HiSeq 2500. A second about 7 to 11 cycle PCR used a sample-barcoded 5' primer and a J-beta primer mix. The public reads were run again by TCRdb, first through fastp at Q25 and then through MiXCR, and only productive beta chains were kept. CDR3 protein duplicates are merged, each entry listing the most common genes and DNA. The sample table holds more than 700,000 distinct CDR3 sequences, of which 35% to 50% were seen once. The top ten hold about a sixth of the sample. The specimen sequenced was blood. These receptors came from an elderly man in good health.

The chain couples TRBV12-3 or TRBV12-4 to TRBJ2-1, with no clear D. The V end lost 9 bases, the J end lost 0 bases, and 15 bases lay between the germline ends. The CDR3 covers 15 residues. The CDR3 bases are TGTGCCAGTAGTCCCGACGGACGCTCCTACAATGAGCAGTTCTTC. As protein: CASSPDGRSYNEQFF.

The chain couples TRBV27 to TRBJ2-1, with 8 positions matching TRBD2. Germline V lookup: CDR1 MNHEY, CDR2 SMNVEV (reference sequence). V shed 3 bases, J shed 7 bases, and the junction held 5 bases outside the gene matches. The CDR3 extends over 14 amino acids. Written as DNA, the CDR3 is TGTGCCAGCAGTTTTAACAGCGGGGGTAATGAGCAGTTCTTC. Translation gives CASSFNSGGNEQFF.

This chain links TRBV27 with TRBJ2-5, with 11 bases identical to TRBD1. CDR3 size: 18 residues. From germline, CDR1 is MNHEY and CDR2 SMNVEV (reference sequence). V trimming: 5 bases; J trimming: 4 bases; junction bases outside the gene matches: 15. In nucleotides, the CDR3 is TGTGCCAGCAGTAGGAGGGTACCGGGACAGGGGGTATCAGAGACCCAGTACTTC. Amino acid sequence: CASSRRVPGQGVSETQYF.

The rearrangement uses TRBV5-1 and TRBJ2-7, with D perhaps given as TRBD1 or TRBD2 (5 bases each). Trimming shortened V by 1 base and J by 2 bases, and 19 bases separated the two germline ends. This CDR3 comprises 17 residues. CDR1 and CDR2 (germline): SGHRS, YFSETQ. The CDR3 bases are TGCGCCAGCAGCTTGCAGCCAAGGGTTGGGGGTACCTACGAGCAGTACTTC. The encoded protein is CASSLQPRVGGTYEQYF. Full variable domain (remainder filled in from reference TRBV5-1 and TRBJ2-7): KAGVTQTPRYLIKTRGQQVTLSCSPISGHRSVSWYQQTPGQGLQFLFEYFSETQRNKGNFPGRFSGRQFSNSRSEMNVSTLELGDSALYLCASSLQPRVGGTYEQYFGPGTRLTVT.

This clonotype has only a few counts. The chain carries TRBV3-1 and TRBJ1-1; tentatively, D is TRBD1 (6 bases). This CDR3 contains 16 residues. Trimming left V 3 bases short and J 1 base short, with 15 bases between. In germline, CDR1 is LGHDT, CDR2 YNNKEL (reference sequence). CDR3 bases: TGTGCCAGCAGCCAGTCTTGGACAGAGCCGAACACTGAAGCTTTCTTT. Protein: CASSQSWTEPNTEAFF. Full variable domain (rest looked up from reference TRBV3-1 and TRBJ1-1): DTAVSQTPKYLVTQMGNDKSIKCEQNLGHDTMYWYKQDSKKFLKIMFSYNNKELIINETVPNRFSPKSPDKAHLNLHINSLELGDSAVYFCASSQSWTEPNTEAFFGQGTRLTVV.

The rearrangement joins TRBV10-2 to TRBJ2-3; 8 positions agree with TRBD2. V lost 0 bases to trimming and J lost 5 bases; unmatched junction nucleotides: 7. CDR3 length equals 16 residues. Germline assignment: CDR1 WSHSY and CDR2 SAAADI. The CDR3 nucleotides read TGCGCCAGCAGTGAGTCGGTAAGCGGGAGAGGAGATACGCAGTATTTT. It specifies CASSESVSGRGDTQYF.

This clonotype showed up many times. The rearrangement joins TRBV6-5 to TRBJ2-4; D is perhaps TRBD1 (6 bases). The CDR3 totals 15 residues. CDR1 is MNHEY and CDR2 is SVGAGI in the germline V gene. V was shortened by 6 bases and J by 2 bases, with 14 bases between the two germline ends. CDR3 bases: TGTGCCAGCAGCTCCGGGACACTCACCAAAAACATTCAGTACTTC. Amino acids: CASSSGTLTKNIQYF.

The CDR3: CASSLRVGGAQETQYF. The CDR3 DNA sequence: TGTGCCAGCAGCTTACGAGTAGGGGGGGCCCAAGAGACCCAGTACTTC. The rearrangement uses TRBV7-2 and TRBJ2-5, with a tentative D call TRBD2 (7 bases). V lost 2 bases, J lost 1 base, and 14 bases lay in between. CDR3 length: 16 residues. Germline loops: CDR1 SGHTA, CDR2 FQGNSA.

A note on this clonotype: A much larger clone is a single base away; this may be a read error. This chain links TRBV5-1 with TRBJ2-1; D is ambiguous. The CDR3 is made up of 14 amino acids. In germline, CDR1 is SGHRS, CDR2 YFSETQ. DNA of the CDR3: TGCGCCAGCAGCTCCCAAAGCTCCTACAAGGAGCAGTTCTTC. Translation: CASSSQSSYKEQFF. Supplemented by reference TRBV5-1 and TRBJ2-1, the full variable domain reads KAGVTQTPRYLIKTRGQQVTLSCSPISGHRSVSWYQQTPGQGLQFLFEYFSETQRNKGNFPGRFSGRQFSNSRSEMNVSTLELGDSALYLCASSSQSSYKEQFFGPGTRLTVL.

Worth noting for this clonotype: One end of the junction varies from germline; a read error may be responsible. The chain is built from TRBV9 and TRBJ2-7, with D perhaps given as TRBD1 or TRBD2 (5 bases each). The CDR3 extends over 15 amino acids. Germline V gene sequence: CDR1 SGDLS, CDR2 YYNGEE. CDR3 region: CTSSVAGTNSYEQYF. As DNA, the CDR3 is TGTACCAGCAGCGTTGCCGGGACCAACTCCTACGAGCAGTACTTC.

The chain recombines TRBV7-3 with TRBJ2-3; no firm D call. The germline gives CDR1 SGHTA, CDR2 FQGTGA. The CDR3 spans 12 residues. The V gene lost 5 bases and the J gene lost 7 bases, with 10 bases spanning the gap. The CDR3 bases are TGTGCCAGCAGCCACCCGGCCAATACGCAGTATTTT. Its protein product is CASSHPANTQYF.

This clonotype was recorded many times. The chain links TRBV10-3 to TRBJ2-7; TRBD2 agrees at 7 bases. Germline CDR1 reads ENHRY; CDR2 reads SYGVKD. V shed 4 bases and J 2 bases; nucleotides not matched to a gene: 5. The CDR3 contains 14 residues. Here the CDR3 reads CAISVSSGPYEQYF. In DNA form, the CDR3 reads TGTGCCATCAGTGTGTCTAGCGGCCCCTACGAGCAGTACTTC.

The rearrangement uses TRBV7-9 and TRBJ2-7; 10 bases match TRBD2. This CDR3 is built from 16 residues. Germline loops: CDR1 SEHNR, CDR2 FQNEAQ (reference sequence). Trimming took 1 base from V and 2 from J; bases not matched to a gene: 5. CDR3 bases: TGTGCCAGCAGCTTAGTCTCAGCGGGAGGGCCCTACGAGCAGTACTTC. This translates into CASSLVSAGGPYEQYF.

Turning to this clonotype: This may stem from a read error, because a much larger clone lies one nucleotide away. The chain employs TRBV29-1 and TRBJ1-2; TRBD1 matches 10 bases. The length of the CDR3 is 15 residues. Looked up from germline, CDR1 is SQVTM and CDR2 is ANQGSEA. The V and J ends lost 0 bases and 4 bases, in that order; junction bases with no gene match: 5. This chain's CDR3 is CSVEDWDRGLYGYTF. The CDR3 DNA reads as TGCAGCGTTGAAGATTGGGACAGGGGACTCTATGGCTACACCTTC. The full variable domain, completed using reference TRBV29-1 and TRBJ1-2, is SAVISQKPSRDICQRGTSLTIQCQVDSQVTMMFWYRQQPGQSLTLIATANQGSEATYESGFVIDKFPISRPNLTFSTLTVSNMSPEDSSIYLCSVEDWDRGLYGYTFGSGTRLTVV.